The text below deals with one T cell receptor (beta chain). This entry is derived from a study of TIL therapy for anti-PD-1-resistant metastatic lung cancer. The V gene end was trimmed by 1 base and the J gene end by 9 bases; junction bases not matched to a gene: 8. The CDR3 runs to 17 residues. From germline, CDR1 is MGHRA and CDR2 YSYEKL. This was the immunoSEQ v3 assay. Profiled with immunoSEQ multiplex PCR; TCRdb holds only in-frame clones, not every one. This sample has about 32,000 clones, with 70% to 80% found just once. The time point: pre-treatment sample, taken before nivolumab and TIL therapy.

The chain recombines TRBV4-1 with TRBJ2-1; TRBD2 matches 14 bases. The sample in question was blood, obtained at baseline. This clonotype was sampled from a woman aged 25-85 years with non-small cell lung cancer. The CDR3 sequence: CASSQVGLAGVSGEQFF. The CDR3 DNA reads as TGCGCCAGCAGCCAAGTGGGACTAGCGGGAGTGAGCGGTGAGCAGTTCTTC.